This T cell receptor beta chain was recovered during a study of human T cells and chemical hapten exposure (dated by TCRdb to the early 2020s). Context from the whole study: Libraries were pooled for sequencing, and variation in per-sample TCR yields was attributed mainly to small differences in library volumes within the pool. Both TCR alpha and TCR beta chains were sequenced from each blood RNA sample. In alopecia patients, the study followed how the peripheral blood TCR repertoire changed in vivo over primary and secondary sensitization to diphenylcyclopropenone (DPC), a hapten.

The time point label on this specimen signifies: healthy volunteer bleed at 2 weeks. Unfractionated whole blood was collected in Tempus Blood RNA tubes, and total RNA was extracted from that blood. As TCR sequencing controls, about 5 healthy volunteers were used, with blood taken at day 0, 2 weeks and 6 weeks. This clonotype was seen many times. Its cognate antigen has yet to be identified. Per-base qualities were not stored, and no clone one base away is much larger. Paper-wide results and their limitations: After repeated subsampling, changes were observed in the strength of the expansion versus patch-test correlation and in the threshold at which the correlation became significant. DPC sensitization did not change the number of TCRs with a frequency above 1 in 1000, and there was no evidence of changes in global repertoire structure.

CDR1 KGHSH and CDR2 LQKENI are derived from the germline V gene. Counted from cysteine to phenylalanine, this CDR3 has 13 amino acids. Only the CDR3 portion is preserved as DNA: 39 bases, with reading frame beginning at the first base. V was cut back by 2 bases and J by 7 bases, leaving a gap of 9 bases between them. To prepare the library, RACE was applied. The sequencer was a NextSeq 500. Library preparation attached unique molecular identifiers to individual cDNA molecules for quantitative, reproducible TCR counting. For the original study's pipeline: The median number of TCRs per sample was 85,000 to 100,000, ranging from about 20,000 to 750,000. V, J and CDR3 annotation of the TCR reads was carried out using the Decombinator software suite. For the PS versus PT1 abundance plots, all samples were subsampled to the same number of TCRs (28,000). TCRs were defined as expanded if absent before sensitization and observed at least eight times at the 2-week time point. The public reads were quality trimmed at Q25 with fastp and then assembled into clones with MiXCR by TCRdb, keeping productive beta chains. Rows merge per CDR3 protein into single entries with the most common DNA and genes. The V and J calls and clone size are TCRdb's, not the authors'. The sample records roughly 30,000 distinct CDR3 sequences, 7% to 8.5% of which are singletons. Roughly 9.2% of the sample comes from the top ten.

The chain joins TRBV18 to TRBJ1-5, with no confidently assigned D gene. This clonotype was sampled from a human donor in good health. Some clones in this sample may be carry-over from other donors' samples. Sequencing used whole blood. The CDR3 corresponds to CASSPGEDQPQHF. At the DNA level, the sequence is TGTGCCAGCTCACCAGGGGAGGACCAGCCCCAGCATTTT.